This T cell receptor beta chain came from a study of T cell responses to AZD1222 COVID-19 vaccine. On this clone itself: Its antigen is as yet unknown.

CDR1 and CDR2 (germline): SGHRS, YFSETQ. The CDR3 has 14 residues. The germline V and J ends were trimmed by 4 bases and 1 base, with 9 bases remaining between them. Study-level results: It should be noted that donors were predominantly white British and more often female, and clonal diversity was possibly underestimated.

The method was immunoSEQ multiplex PCR; TCRdb's version includes in-frame clones alone and lacks a portion of them. The data contain 90,000 to 100,000 clones, around 84% of them singletons. The TCR was taken from an adult who received the AZD1222 COVID-19 vaccine. The gene calls are TRBV5-1 and TRBJ1-5, with D hard to call. Specimen: peripheral blood, collected 28 days after the second AZD1222 dose. CDR3 sequence (DNA): TGCGCCAGCAGCCTGGGCGAAAGCAATCAGCCCCAGCATTTT. Translating it yields CASSLGESNQPQHF.